This T cell receptor beta chain appears in the sequencing data of a study of tumor-infiltrating lymphocytes in localized non-small cell lung cancer. Study as a whole: Some samples were collected after neoadjuvant chemotherapy; smokers, never-smokers and several histologies were included. Broader study findings: Different pieces of the same tissue went to different assays, confounding technical variation with intratumor heterogeneity. Tumor T-cell fraction from TCR sequencing was not associated with recurrence-free survival (p = 0.61). TCR sequencing covered a subset of patients with enough tissue.

A remark on this clone: The antigen remains undetermined.

The germline V gene has CDR1 SGHDT and CDR2 YYEEEE. V was clipped by 2 bases and J by 8 bases, with 10 bases between them. There are 12 residues in the CDR3. Repertoires were generated with immunoSEQ multiplex PCR, while TCRdb's copy carries only in-frame clones and drops some. The sample lists approximately 5,100 clones, 81% occurring once. Material: lung tumor tissue. The J gene is TRBJ1-2, the V gene TRBV5-6; D unclear. The receptor was derived from a human donor with non-small cell lung cancer. The CDR3, as DNA: TGTGCCAGCAGCTTCTATCCGGGGGGCTACACCTTC. Amino acids: CASSFYPGGYTF.